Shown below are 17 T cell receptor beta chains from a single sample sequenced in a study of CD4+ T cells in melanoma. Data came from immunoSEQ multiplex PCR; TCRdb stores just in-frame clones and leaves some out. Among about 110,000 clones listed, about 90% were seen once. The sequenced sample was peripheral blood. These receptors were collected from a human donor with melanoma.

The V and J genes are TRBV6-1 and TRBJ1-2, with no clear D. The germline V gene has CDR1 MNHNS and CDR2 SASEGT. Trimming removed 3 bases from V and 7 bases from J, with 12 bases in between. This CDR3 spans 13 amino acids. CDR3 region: CASSDGPSGGYTF. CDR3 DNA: TGTGCCAGCAGTGATGGCCCTTCAGGTGGCTACACCTTC.

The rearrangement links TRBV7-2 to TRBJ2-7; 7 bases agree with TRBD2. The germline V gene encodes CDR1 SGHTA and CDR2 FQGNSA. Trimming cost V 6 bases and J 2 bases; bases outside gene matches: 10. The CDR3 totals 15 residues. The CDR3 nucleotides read TGTGCCAGCAGTCACGTCGCTAGCGGAGCCTACGAGCAGTACTTC. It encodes CASSHVASGAYEQYF.

Here the CDR3 DNA reads TGTGCCAGCAGCTTAAGGTTTGGGGGAGGGCCCACAGATACGCAGTATTTT. Encoded protein: CASSLRFGGGPTDTQYF. The chain is built from TRBV11-2 and TRBJ2-3; 7 bases match TRBD2. The ends lost 2 bases at V and 2 bases at J; junction bases unmatched: 10. Germline V gene sequence: CDR1 SGHAT, CDR2 FQNNGV. CDR3 length: 17 residues.

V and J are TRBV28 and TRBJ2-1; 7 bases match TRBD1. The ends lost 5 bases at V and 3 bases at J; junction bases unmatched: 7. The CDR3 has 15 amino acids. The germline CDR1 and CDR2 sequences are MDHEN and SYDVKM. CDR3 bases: TGTGCCAGCAGTCTGCGACAGGGACACTACAATGAGCAGTTCTTC. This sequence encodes CASSLRQGHYNEQFF.

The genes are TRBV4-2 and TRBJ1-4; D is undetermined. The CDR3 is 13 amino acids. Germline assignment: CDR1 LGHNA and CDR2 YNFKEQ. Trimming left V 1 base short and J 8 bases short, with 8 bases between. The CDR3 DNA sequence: TGTGCCAGCAGCCAAGGGGTGGGGGAAAAACTGTTTTTT. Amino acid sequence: CASSQGVGEKLFF.

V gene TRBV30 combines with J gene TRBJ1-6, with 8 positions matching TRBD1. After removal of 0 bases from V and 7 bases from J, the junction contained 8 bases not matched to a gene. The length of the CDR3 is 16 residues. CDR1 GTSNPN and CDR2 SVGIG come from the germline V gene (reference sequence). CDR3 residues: CAWSVVGWTGNSPLHF. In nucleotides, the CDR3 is TGTGCCTGGAGTGTAGTTGGGTGGACAGGGAATTCACCCCTCCACTTT.

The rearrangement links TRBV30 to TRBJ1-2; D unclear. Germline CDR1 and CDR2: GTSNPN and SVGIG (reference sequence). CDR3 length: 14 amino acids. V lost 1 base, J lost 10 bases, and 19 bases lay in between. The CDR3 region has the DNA TGTGCCTGGAGTGCCAGTGGTTGGGGAGGTGACTACACCTTC. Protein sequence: CAWSASGWGGDYTF. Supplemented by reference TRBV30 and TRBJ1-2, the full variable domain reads SQTIHQWPATLVQPVGSPLSLECTVEGTSNPNLYWYRQAAGRGLQLLFYSVGIGQISSEVPQNLSASRPQDRQFILSSKKLLLSDSGFYLCAWSASGWGGDYTFGSGTRLTVV.

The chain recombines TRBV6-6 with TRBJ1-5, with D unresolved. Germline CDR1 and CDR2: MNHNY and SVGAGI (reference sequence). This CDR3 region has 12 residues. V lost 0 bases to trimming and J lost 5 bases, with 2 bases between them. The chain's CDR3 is CASSYSDQPQHF. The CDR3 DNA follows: TGTGCCAGCAGTTACTCGGATCAGCCCCAGCATTTT.

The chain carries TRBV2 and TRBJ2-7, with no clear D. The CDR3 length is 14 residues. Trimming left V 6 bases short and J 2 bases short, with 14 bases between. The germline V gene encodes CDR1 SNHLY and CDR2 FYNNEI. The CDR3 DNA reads TGTGCCAGCAGCCCCGAACTACTCACCTACGAGCAGTACTTC. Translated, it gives CASSPELLTYEQYF.

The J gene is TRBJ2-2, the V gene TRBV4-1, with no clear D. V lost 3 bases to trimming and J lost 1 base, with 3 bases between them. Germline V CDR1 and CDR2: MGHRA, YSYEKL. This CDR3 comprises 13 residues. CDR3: CASSQGNTGELFF. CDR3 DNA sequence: TGCGCCAGCAGCCAGGGGAACACCGGGGAGCTGTTTTTT.

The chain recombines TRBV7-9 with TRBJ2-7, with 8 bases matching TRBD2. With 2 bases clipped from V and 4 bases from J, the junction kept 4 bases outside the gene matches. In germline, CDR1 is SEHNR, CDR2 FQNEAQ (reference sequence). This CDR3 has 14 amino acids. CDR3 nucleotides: TGTGCCAGCAGCTTAACGGGAGGGGGGTACGAGCAGTACTTC. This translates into CASSLTGGGYEQYF.

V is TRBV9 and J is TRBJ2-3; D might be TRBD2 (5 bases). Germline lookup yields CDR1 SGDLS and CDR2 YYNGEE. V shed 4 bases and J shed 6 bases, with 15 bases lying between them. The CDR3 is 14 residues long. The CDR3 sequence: CASSPRLLRDTQYF. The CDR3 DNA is TGTGCCAGCAGCCCTAGACTACTCCGGGATACGCAGTATTTT.

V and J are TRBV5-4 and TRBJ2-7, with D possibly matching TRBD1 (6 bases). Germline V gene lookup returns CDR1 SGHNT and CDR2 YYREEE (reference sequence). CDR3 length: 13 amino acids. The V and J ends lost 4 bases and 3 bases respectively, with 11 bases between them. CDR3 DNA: TGTGCCAGCAGCCCGGACAGTTACTACGAGCAGTACTTC. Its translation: CASSPDSYYEQYF.

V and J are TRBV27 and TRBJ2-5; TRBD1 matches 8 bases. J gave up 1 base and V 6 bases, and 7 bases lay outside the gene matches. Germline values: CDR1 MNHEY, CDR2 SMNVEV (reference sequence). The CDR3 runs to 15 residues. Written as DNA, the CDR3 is TGTGCCAGCAGATCCGGGACAGGCCTCCAAGAGACCCAGTACTTC. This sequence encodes CASRSGTGLQETQYF.

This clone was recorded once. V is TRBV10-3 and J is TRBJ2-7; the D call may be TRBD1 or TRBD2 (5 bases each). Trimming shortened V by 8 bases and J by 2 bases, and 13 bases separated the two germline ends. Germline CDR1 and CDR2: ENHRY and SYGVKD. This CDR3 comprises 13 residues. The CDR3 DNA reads TGTGCCATCGGGACGGCGGTAACCTACGAGCAGTACTTC. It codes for CAIGTAVTYEQYF.

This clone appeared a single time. In DNA form, the CDR3 reads TGTGCCAGCAGCCAAGTTAGTATCCGGGGGGCTAGCGGGGAGCTGTTTTTT. Translation gives CASSQVSIRGASGELFF. The V call is TRBV4-2, the J call TRBJ2-2, with D perhaps TRBD2 (7 bases). The CDR3 has 17 amino acids. Germline loops: CDR1 LGHNA, CDR2 YNFKEQ. V dropped 1 base and J dropped 7 bases, with 19 bases sitting between them.

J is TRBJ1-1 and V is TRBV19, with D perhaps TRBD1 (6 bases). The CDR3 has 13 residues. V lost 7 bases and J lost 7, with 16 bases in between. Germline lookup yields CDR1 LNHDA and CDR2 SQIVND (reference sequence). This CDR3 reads CASMGTRSIEAFF. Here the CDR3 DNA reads TGTGCCAGTATGGGGACAAGGTCGATTGAAGCTTTCTTT.